What follows are 26 T cell receptor beta chains derived from one specimen sequenced in a study of blood T cells in healthy people across ages. A second PCR of about 6 to 11 cycles used a sample-barcoded 5' primer and a J-beta primer mix. TCRdb processed the 5' RACE reads anew with MiXCR; each CDR3 protein has one entry. The data contain 700,000 or so distinct CDR3 sequences, about 24% of them seen just once; the ten biggest clones take up approximately 20%. Material for sequencing was blood. The receptors here all came from a man aged 70-80 years in good health.

This clonotype was found a few times. The chain carries TRBV5-6 and TRBJ2-2, with 8 bases aligning to TRBD1. V was pared by 5 bases and J by 5 bases, with 5 bases of the junction left unmatched. The CDR3 length is 14 residues. Germline assignment: CDR1 SGHDT and CDR2 YYEEEE. For the CDR3, the DNA is TGTGCCAGCAGACCCAGGGGGCAGACCGGGGAGCTGTTTTTT. Amino acids: CASRPRGQTGELFF.

The sample holds one count of this clonotype. The rearrangement uses TRBV28 and TRBJ2-7; D might be TRBD1 (6 bases). The germline CDR1 and CDR2 sequences are MDHEN and SYDVKM. V was clipped by 4 bases and J by 4 bases, with 17 bases between them. This CDR3 comprises 15 residues. CDR3 DNA: TGTGCCAGCAGTTACCCGACAGGAAGGGGGTACGAGCAGTACTTC. Residues: CASSYPTGRGYEQYF.

The chain couples TRBV6-6 to TRBJ2-5; D is perhaps TRBD2 (5 bases). V lost 4 bases to trimming and J lost 0 bases, with 15 bases between them. From germline, CDR1 is MNHNY and CDR2 SVGAGI (reference sequence). CDR3 length equals 16 residues. The CDR3 here is CASSSRSSGDQETQYF. The CDR3, as DNA: TGTGCCAGCAGTTCTCGTTCCAGCGGAGACCAAGAGACCCAGTACTTC.

V gene TRBV27 combines with J gene TRBJ2-1; D is undetermined. From germline, CDR1 is MNHEY and CDR2 SMNVEV (reference sequence). V was cut by 3 bases and J by 9 bases, with 15 bases left in between. This CDR3 has 14 amino acids. Written as DNA, the CDR3 is TGTGCCAGCAGTTTTGGGCAGGCCGCAGGTGAGCAGTTCTTC. Translation gives CASSFGQAAGEQFF.

This clonotype was seen many times. The chain recombines TRBV4-3 with TRBJ1-3; the D gene is possibly TRBD1 (5 bases). The CDR3 is made up of 16 amino acids. CDR1 is LGHNA, CDR2 YSLEER, per germline. Trimming shortened V by 0 bases and J by 2 bases, and 11 bases separated the two germline ends. CDR3 DNA: TGCGCCAGCAGCCAAGATTTGGGCAGGGCTGGAAACACCATATATTTT. It yields the protein CASSQDLGRAGNTIYF.

The chain joins TRBV15 to TRBJ2-3, with 9 nucleotides matching TRBD1. The CDR3 is 17 residues long. Germline CDR1 and CDR2: LNHNV and YYDKDF (reference sequence). Trimming removed 0 bases from V and 3 bases from J; junction bases left unmatched: 7. The CDR3 bases are TGTGCCACCAGCAGAGATCGGGACAGGGTGAGAACAGATACGCAGTATTTT. Translating gives CATSRDRDRVRTDTQYF.

This clonotype was counted only a few times. The chain uses TRBV7-9 and TRBJ1-2, with D possibly being TRBD1 (5 bases). The CDR3 length is 18 residues. Trimming took off 5 bases at V and 5 bases at J, with 27 bases between the two ends. In germline, CDR1 is SEHNR, CDR2 FQNEAQ (reference sequence). CDR3 DNA sequence: TGTGCCAGCAGCCCTCTCCGCGCCGGAGAGGGGTTGAATTATGGCTACACCTTC. Its protein is CASSPLRAGEGLNYGYTF.

This clonotype showed up many times. The chain combines TRBV25-1 with TRBJ1-1; D uncertain. The germline V and J ends were trimmed by 6 bases and 11 bases, with 19 bases remaining between them. The length of the CDR3 is 13 residues. CDR1 and CDR2 from the germline V gene are MGHDK and SYGVNS. The CDR3 nucleotides are TGTGCCAGCAGCCTCACGGGTCTCCGATCGGCTTTCTTT. Amino acid sequence: CASSLTGLRSAFF.

This clonotype was observed a handful of times. The CDR3 DNA is TGCAGTGCTAGAGATCTTTTGAAAGAGACCCAGTACTTC. As protein: CSARDLLKETQYF. This chain connects TRBV20-1 to TRBJ2-5; D is unresolved. This CDR3 is 13 amino acids long. The V gene lost 0 bases and the J gene lost 3 bases, with 8 bases spanning the gap. The germline V gene encodes CDR1 DFQATT and CDR2 SNEGSKA (reference sequence).

At least ten counts were recorded for this clonotype. The chain carries TRBV28 and TRBJ2-1, with D uncertain. Looked up from germline, CDR1 is MDHEN and CDR2 is SYDVKM. The length of the CDR3 is 16 residues. Trimming took off 5 bases at V and 2 bases at J, with 16 bases between the two ends. The CDR3 DNA is TGTGCCAGCAGTCCTACGGCCAAACTCACCTACAATGAGCAGTTCTTC. Translation: CASSPTAKLTYNEQFF. The variable domain in full, completed from reference TRBV28 and TRBJ2-1, reads DVKVTQSSRYLVKRTGEKVFLECVQDMDHENMFWYRQDPGLGLRLIYFSYDVKMKEKGDIPEGYSVSREKKERFSLILESASTNQTSMYLCASSPTAKLTYNEQFFGPGTRLTVL.

This clonotype has at least ten counts. CDR3 protein: CASSLEDSGYIQYF. Here the CDR3 DNA reads TGCGCCAGCAGCTTGGAGGACTCCGGGTACATTCAGTACTTC. The rearrangement joins TRBV5-1 to TRBJ2-4; D is possibly TRBD2 (5 bases). Trimming removed 0 bases at V and 8 bases at J, with 12 bases between. Germline CDR1 SGHRS, CDR2 YFSETQ. The CDR3 has 14 residues.

This chain joins TRBV5-1 and TRBJ2-2; the match to TRBD1 covers 9 bases. The germline V gene encodes CDR1 SGHRS and CDR2 YFSETQ. This CDR3 comprises 19 residues. V lost 2 bases to trimming and J lost 0 bases; unmatched junction nucleotides: 11. In DNA form, the CDR3 reads TGCGCCAGCAGCTTTACAGGGGGCGCATGGTACGCGAACACCGGGGAGCTGTTTTTT. Translated, it gives CASSFTGGAWYANTGELFF. The full variable domain, with the rest looked up from reference TRBV5-1 and TRBJ2-2, is KAGVTQTPRYLIKTRGQQVTLSCSPISGHRSVSWYQQTPGQGLQFLFEYFSETQRNKGNFPGRFSGRQFSNSRSEMNVSTLELGDSALYLCASSFTGGAWYANTGELFFGEGSRLTVL.

The chain combines TRBV30 with TRBJ2-6; 7 bases align to TRBD1. CDR1 is GTSNPN, CDR2 SVGIG, per germline (reference sequence). V shed 1 base, J shed 1 base, and the junction held 1 base outside the gene matches. This CDR3 comprises 15 residues. In DNA form, the CDR3 reads TGTGCCTGGAGTGGACAGGGATCTGGGGCCAACGTCCTGACTTTC. Its translation: CAWSGQGSGANVLTF.

The J gene is TRBJ1-2, the V gene TRBV6-5; D not certain. In germline, CDR1 is MNHEY, CDR2 SVGAGI. Trimming left V 0 bases short and J 1 base short, with 24 bases between. The CDR3 contains 20 residues. The CDR3 DNA is TGTGCCAGCAGTTACTCGAAATCCCCGGGCAGGCGCCAATTTAACTATGGCTACACCTTC. Its translation: CASSYSKSPGRRQFNYGYTF.

The J gene is TRBJ2-1, the V gene TRBV4-3; 9 nucleotides agree with TRBD2. In germline, CDR1 is LGHNA, CDR2 YSLEER. The CDR3 covers 15 residues. Trimming removed 8 bases from V and 5 bases from J; junction bases left unmatched: 10. CDR3 residues: CASANSGSPHNEQFF. In DNA form, the CDR3 reads TGCGCCAGCGCGAATAGCGGGAGTCCCCACAATGAGCAGTTCTTC.

This clonotype was observed a handful of times. This chain uses TRBV7-9 with TRBJ2-3; 9 bases align to TRBD1. The length of the CDR3 is 16 residues. Trimming cost V 7 bases and J 4 bases; bases outside gene matches: 12. The germline V gene has CDR1 SEHNR and CDR2 FQNEAQ (reference sequence). This chain's CDR3 is CASTKQLQGAADTQYF. The CDR3 nucleotides read TGTGCCAGCACCAAGCAGTTACAGGGGGCCGCAGATACGCAGTATTTT.

The CDR3 reads CASSSPGTMVQYF. In DNA form, the CDR3 reads TGTGCCAGCAGTTCACCCGGGACTATGGTTCAGTATTTT. J is TRBJ2-3 and V is TRBV6-5; 7 bases map to TRBD2. Germline-derived CDR1 and CDR2 are MNHEY and SVGAGI. CDR3 size: 13 residues. Trimming at V came to 4 bases and at J to 12 bases, leaving 10 bases not matched to a gene.

The chain joins TRBV6-4 to TRBJ2-5, with 8 bases matching TRBD2. With V trimmed by 6 bases and J by 2 bases, 8 bases remained unmatched. CDR3 length: 15 residues. Germline CDR1 reads MRHNA; CDR2 reads SNTAGT. The CDR3 nucleotides read TGTGCCAGCAGCCGAGAACTAGCGGCTCAAGAGACCCAGTACTTC. Residues: CASSRELAAQETQYF.

This clonotype was observed a handful of times. The chain joins TRBV7-9 to TRBJ1-4, with 7 bases that match TRBD1. CDR1 is SEHNR and CDR2 is FQNEAQ in the germline V gene (reference sequence). There are 16 residues in the CDR3. With V trimmed by 5 bases and J by 7 bases, 13 bases remained unmatched. The CDR3 spells CASSPTGFGGGEKLFF. The CDR3 DNA is TGTGCCAGCAGCCCGACAGGGTTCGGAGGTGGTGAAAAACTGTTTTTT. Full variable domain (rest looked up from reference TRBV7-9 and TRBJ1-4): DTGVSQNPRHKITKRGQNVTFRCDPISEHNRLYWYRQTLGQGPEFLTYFQNEAQLEKSRLLSDRFSAERPKGSFSTLEIQRTEQGDSAMYLCASSPTGFGGGEKLFFGSGTQLSVL.

This chain connects TRBV7-2 to TRBJ2-7; D not resolved. CDR3 length: 14 amino acids. Trimming removed 1 base at V and 1 base at J, with 8 bases between. Germline CDR1 reads SGHTA; CDR2 reads FQGNSA. This CDR3 is CASSLVHGSYEQYV. In DNA, the CDR3 is TGTGCCAGCAGCTTAGTTCACGGTTCCTACGAGCAGTACGTC.

The chain employs TRBV7-2 and TRBJ2-3; unclear D gene. Germline V gives CDR1 SGHTA, CDR2 FQGNSA. The V end lost 8 bases, the J end lost 6 bases, and 15 bases lay between the germline ends. This CDR3 has 13 residues. The CDR3 DNA sequence: TGTGCCAGCGCCTCAGACGTCCAGGATACGCAGTATTTT. The encoded protein is CASASDVQDTQYF.

This clonotype was seen more than once but under ten times. The J gene is TRBJ2-5, the V gene TRBV13; tentative D call: TRBD1 (5 bases). CDR1 is PRHDT and CDR2 is FYEKMQ in the germline V gene (reference sequence). CDR3 size: 15 residues. V was shortened by 5 bases and J by 5 bases, with 18 bases between the two germline ends. The CDR3 region is CASSPAGKGDETQYF. CDR3 DNA: TGTGCCAGCAGCCCGGCAGGGAAAGGTGATGAGACCCAGTACTTC. The whole variable domain, filled in from reference TRBV13 and TRBJ2-5, reads AAGVIQSPRHLIKEKRETATLKCYPIPRHDTVYWYQQGPGQDPQFLISFYEKMQSDKGSIPDRFSAQQFSDYHSELNMSSLELGDSALYFCASSPAGKGDETQYFGPGTRLLVL.

This clonotype has a handful of counts. Germline and junction disagree at one end, which may indicate a read error. The rearrangement uses TRBV12-3 or TRBV12-4 and TRBJ1-4; D unclear. CDR3 length: 15 amino acids. CDR3 region: CVSSLALQLWEKLFF. The CDR3 DNA is TGTGTCAGCAGTTTAGCGCTACAGCTCTGGGAAAAACTGTTTTTT.

The chain has TRBV6-1 and TRBJ2-2, with no clear D. Germline V gene sequence: CDR1 MNHNS, CDR2 SASEGT. V was cut by 0 bases and J by 1 base, with 6 bases left in between. The CDR3 extends over 15 amino acids. The CDR3 region is CASSEARRNTGELFF. CDR3 sequence (DNA): TGTGCCAGCAGTGAAGCGCGGAGGAACACCGGGGAGCTGTTTTTT.

This clonotype has only a few counts. The chain combines TRBV6-1 with TRBJ1-1; D gene unclear. V was clipped by 6 bases and J by 2 bases, with 13 bases between them. This CDR3 spans 14 amino acids. Germline lookup yields CDR1 MNHNS and CDR2 SASEGT. CDR3 bases: TGTGCCAGCAGCGCAAGGACGGCTAACACTGAAGCTTTCTTT. It is translated as CASSARTANTEAFF.

This clonotype came up many times. V and J are TRBV12-3 or TRBV12-4 and TRBJ2-7; tentatively, D is TRBD1 (7 bases). This CDR3 region has 14 residues. V lost 3 bases and J 6 bases, leaving 15 bases between the germline ends. This CDR3 is CASSFRRGQTEQYF. For the CDR3, the DNA is TGTGCCAGCAGTTTTCGGAGGGGGCAGACCGAGCAGTACTTC.